A selection of T cell receptor beta chains follows, all from one sample in a study of blood T cell repertoires in COVID-19. TCRdb's copy holds only in-frame clones and misses some; the assay was immunoSEQ multiplex PCR. The data hold some 200,000 clones, with 83% observed a single time. Sequencing was carried out using peripheral blood. The receptors were gathered from a woman between 25 and 40 years old with COVID-19, enrolled during active disease. The CDR3 runs from the conserved cysteine through the conserved F or W. D genes are given only for firm matches. Not all rows give a size; the values are once, few, many and, for expanded clones, a class.

V: TRBV5-1; D: .; J: TRBJ2-2; size: .; DNA: TGCGCCAGCAGCCCAAGGACTGGTAGCGGCTACACCGGGGAGCTGTTTTTT; CDR3: CASSPRTGSGYTGELFF
V: TRBV7-9; D: .; J: TRBJ1-1; size: .; DNA: TGTGCCAGCAGCTTAAGCGCAGACCTGAACACTGAAGCTTTCTTT; CDR3: CASSLSADLNTEAFF
V: TRBV7-2; D: .; J: TRBJ2-7; size: .; DNA: TGTGCCAGCAGCCTCCCCTGGGCGGGGAAACTTTACGAGCAGTACTTC; CDR3: CASSLPWAGKLYEQYF
V: TRBV9; D: TRBD1; J: TRBJ2-1; size: once; DNA: TGTGCCAGCAGCGTAGCACAGGGGTCACATGAGCAGTTCTTC; CDR3: CASSVAQGSHEQFF
V: TRBV3-1/TRBV3-2; D: .; J: TRBJ2-5; size: .; DNA: TGTGCCAGCAGCCAAGATTCAGTGACAGGCCGGGAGACCCAGTACTTC; CDR3: CASSQDSVTGRETQYF
V: TRBV20-1; D: TRBD2; J: TRBJ2-7; size: few; DNA: TGCAGTGCTAGTCCGGGGGGGAGCTCCTACGAGCAGTACTTC; CDR3: CSASPGGSSYEQYF
V: TRBV5-1; D: .; J: TRBJ2-2; size: .; DNA: TGCGCCAGCAGCTTGTCGAGTAACACCGGGGAGCTGTTTTTT; CDR3: CASSLSSNTGELFF
V: TRBV9; D: .; J: TRBJ2-1; size: .; DNA: TGTGCCAGCAGCGTAGAACTAGCAGGCTACAATGAGCAGTTCTTC; CDR3: CASSVELAGYNEQFF
V: TRBV6-1; D: .; J: TRBJ2-3; size: .; DNA: TGTGCCAGCAGTGATTACCTAGGTACAGATACGCAGTATTTT; CDR3: CASSDYLGTDTQYF
V: TRBV18; D: .; J: TRBJ1-1; size: .; DNA: TGTGCCAGCTCAGAGCTCCAGGACAGATCTGAAGCTTTCTTT; CDR3: CASSELQDRSEAFF
V: TRBV6-6; D: .; J: TRBJ2-1; size: .; DNA: TGTGCCAGCACCGTAGACAGTTCGGCCTACAATGAGCAGTTCTTC; CDR3: CASTVDSSAYNEQFF
V: TRBV12-3/TRBV12-4; D: TRBD1; J: TRBJ1-1; size: .; DNA: TGTGCCAGCATCAGAGGACAGGGCAGTAAAGCTTTCTTT; CDR3: CASIRGQGSKAFF
V: TRBV28; D: TRBD1; J: TRBJ1-4; size: .; DNA: TGTGCCAGCAGTCCAGGGGGTGAAAAACTGTTTTTT; CDR3: CASSPGGEKLFF
V: TRBV11-2; D: .; J: TRBJ2-3; size: .; DNA: TGTGCCAGCAGCTTAGATCTGTGGCGGCAAGTTACAGATACGCAGTATTTT; CDR3: CASSLDLWRQVTDTQYF
V: TRBV6-1; D: .; J: TRBJ1-5; size: .; DNA: TGTGCCAGCAGTGCGCAGGGTAGGGATGGCAATCAGCCCCAGCATTTT; CDR3: CASSAQGRDGNQPQHF
V: TRBV10-3; D: .; J: TRBJ2-3; size: .; DNA: TGTGCCATCAGTGATGCTGGAGGAGGTGATACGCAGTATTTT; CDR3: CAISDAGGGDTQYF
V: TRBV5-1; D: .; J: TRBJ1-6; size: .; DNA: TGCGCCAGCAGCTTGAATGACAATCAGGCACCCCTCCACTTT; CDR3: CASSLNDNQAPLHF
V: TRBV30; D: TRBD1; J: TRBJ1-1; size: .; DNA: TGTGCCTGGAGGAGGACAGGGAGCACTGAAGCTTTCTTT; CDR3: CAWRRTGSTEAFF
V: TRBV27; D: TRBD2; J: TRBJ2-4; size: .; DNA: TGTGCCAGCAGTTCAATAGCGGGAGGAGGTACCCTAGCCAAAAACATTCAGTACTTC; CDR3: CASSSIAGGGTLAKNIQYF
V: TRBV6-2/TRBV6-3; D: TRBD2; J: TRBJ2-2; size: .; DNA: TGTGCCAGCAGTTACCGGATAACTAGCGCGGGTACCGGGGAGCTGTTTTTT; CDR3: CASSYRITSAGTGELFF
V: TRBV28; D: .; J: TRBJ1-5; size: .; DNA: TGTGCCAGCAGCCCTTACTATCAGCCCCAGCATTTT; CDR3: CASSPYYQPQHF
V: TRBV13; D: .; J: TRBJ2-1; size: .; DNA: TGTGCCAGCAGCTTGCCAGGCTACAATGAGCAGTTCTTC; CDR3: CASSLPGYNEQFF
V: TRBV12-3/TRBV12-4; D: .; J: TRBJ2-7; size: .; DNA: TGTGCCAGCAGTTTAGGTCCGTCCTACGAGCAGTACTTC; CDR3: CASSLGPSYEQYF
V: TRBV5-6; D: .; J: TRBJ1-3; size: .; DNA: TGTGCCAGCAGCTTGGGAGGAAGAATAGGAAACACCATATATTTT; CDR3: CASSLGGRIGNTIYF
V: TRBV7-9; D: TRBD2; J: TRBJ2-7; size: .; DNA: TGTGCCAGCAGCTTGGGGCTAGCGGGCATAACCTACGAGCAGTACTTC; CDR3: CASSLGLAGITYEQYF
V: TRBV11-2; D: TRBD2; J: TRBJ2-1; size: .; DNA: TGTGCCAGCAGCTCTTTAGCGGGGGGGCCTATTTACAATGAGCAGTTCTTC; CDR3: CASSSLAGGPIYNEQFF
V: TRBV19; D: .; J: TRBJ2-4; size: once; DNA: TGTGCCAGTAGCCCCATTTTAGCCAAAAACATTCAGTACTTC; CDR3: CASSPILAKNIQYF
V: TRBV10-3; D: TRBD1; J: TRBJ2-7; size: .; DNA: TGTGCCATCAGTGAAGGGACAGGGGGCTACGAGCAGTACTTC; CDR3: CAISEGTGGYEQYF
V: TRBV19; D: .; J: TRBJ1-3; size: .; DNA: TGTGCCAGTAGGCCTGGACAGACTGGAAACACCATATATTTT; CDR3: CASRPGQTGNTIYF
V: TRBV28; D: TRBD1; J: TRBJ2-2; size: .; DNA: TGTGCCAGCAGCTCCGACAGGGCTATCCCAGGGGAGCTGTTTTTT; CDR3: CASSSDRAIPGELFF
V: TRBV7-5; D: .; J: TRBJ2-1; size: .; DNA: TGTGCCAGAACCCTACCCCGCCATACCTACAATGAGCAGTTCTTC; CDR3: CARTLPRHTYNEQFF
V: TRBV7-9; D: .; J: TRBJ2-1; size: .; DNA: TGTGCCAGCAGCCCGGGTCCAAGCTCCTACAATGAGCAGTTCTTC; CDR3: CASSPGPSSYNEQFF
V: TRBV7-9; D: TRBD2; J: TRBJ2-2; size: .; DNA: TGTGCCAGCAGCTTAAGGTCCTTAGCGGGCTCGAACACCGGGGAGCTGTTTTTT; CDR3: CASSLRSLAGSNTGELFF
V: TRBV3-1/TRBV3-2; D: .; J: TRBJ1-6; size: .; DNA: TGTGCCAGCAGCAGCCACCAGGGGATTTATAATTCACCCCTCCACTTT; CDR3: CASSSHQGIYNSPLHF